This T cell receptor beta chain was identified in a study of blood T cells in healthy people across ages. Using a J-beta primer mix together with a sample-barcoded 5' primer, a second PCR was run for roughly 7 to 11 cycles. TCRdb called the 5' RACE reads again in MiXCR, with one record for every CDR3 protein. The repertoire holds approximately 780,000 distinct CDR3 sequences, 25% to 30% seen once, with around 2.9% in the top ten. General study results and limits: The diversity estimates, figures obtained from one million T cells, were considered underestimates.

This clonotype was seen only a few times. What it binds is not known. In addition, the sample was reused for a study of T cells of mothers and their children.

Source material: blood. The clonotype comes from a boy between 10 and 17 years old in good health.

This CDR3 is CASSVGGGGAWETQYF. Here the CDR3 DNA reads TGTGCCAGCAGCGTAGGCGGCGGGGGGGCCTGGGAGACCCAGTACTTC. The chain recombines TRBV9 with TRBJ2-5, with 9 bases that match TRBD2. Per germline, CDR1 SGDLS and CDR2 YYNGEE. The CDR3 totals 16 residues. V was clipped by 0 bases and J by 5 bases; unmatched bases: 8.